These 4 T cell receptor beta chains share one sample of origin, sequenced in a study of T-cell memory formation after mild COVID-19. TCRdb called the 5' RACE reads again in MiXCR, with one record for every CDR3 protein. The profile shows about 430,000 distinct CDR3 sequences, about a sixth of them singletons. Sequencing input: PBMCs or a T cell subset sorted from them (not recorded which). These receptors were collected from a man younger than 30 who had mild COVID-19 (a few samples of this study predate the infection). Cell type and time point are not known.

This clonotype was detected many times. V gene TRBV7-3 combines with J gene TRBJ2-5, with D tentatively TRBD1 (6 bases). This CDR3 contains 12 residues. Trimming shortened V by 3 bases and J by 5 bases, and 7 bases separated the two germline ends. The germline CDR1 and CDR2 sequences are SGHTA and FQGTGA. CDR3 loop: CASSFDRETQYF. CDR3 bases: TGTGCCAGCAGCTTTGACAGGGAGACCCAGTACTTC.

This chain uses TRBV7-6 with TRBJ2-1, with D perhaps TRBD2 (6 bases). Germline V gene sequence: CDR1 SGHVS, CDR2 FNYEAQ. Trimming stripped 3 bases from V and 7 bases from J, with 13 bases between. The CDR3 consists of 14 residues. As DNA, the CDR3 is TGTGCCAGCAGCTTGGGACTTAACCGGAATGAGCAGTTCTTC. It encodes CASSLGLNRNEQFF.

This clonotype was seen a few times. J is TRBJ1-1 and V is TRBV7-2; D ambiguous. The CDR3 spans 14 residues. Germline lookup yields CDR1 SGHTA and CDR2 FQGNSA. The ends were cut back, 2 bases at V and 5 bases at J, with 12 bases in the middle. CDR3 coding DNA: TGTGCCAGCAGCTTATCCGCGCTGGGGACTGAAGCTTTCTTT. As protein: CASSLSALGTEAFF.

The chain employs TRBV9 and TRBJ2-5, with TRBD2 matching over 12 bases. V lost 4 bases and J lost 0; bases outside the gene matches: 7. Germline V CDR1 and CDR2: SGDLS, YYNGEE. The CDR3 has 17 amino acids. This chain's CDR3 is CASSPRRTSGDQETQYF. The CDR3 DNA is TGTGCCAGCAGCCCACGACGGACTAGCGGGGACCAAGAGACCCAGTACTTC.